A selection of T cell receptor beta chains follows, all from one sample in a study of blood T cell repertoires in COVID-19. Generated by immunoSEQ multiplex PCR, the TCRdb table keeps only in-frame clones and is missing some. The data contain hundreds of thousands of clones, 88% of them seen just once; the ten biggest clones take up around 0.7%. The sample taken for sequencing was peripheral blood. The receptors were gathered from a human donor in a cohort sampled during active COVID-19. Each CDR3 is given with its conserved first and last residue. The D gene is left open where the match is weak. The size field is filled for only some rows; it gives once, few, many or a size class.

TRBV20-1	TRBD2	TRBJ2-7	.	TGCAGCACCCTAGCGGCCTACGAGCAGTACTTC	CSTLAAYEQYF
TRBV19	.	TRBJ2-5	once	TGTGCCAGTAGGAAGGCGGAACAAGAGACCCAGTACTTC	CASRKAEQETQYF
TRBV6-2/TRBV6-3	TRBD1	TRBJ1-1	once	TGTGCCAGCCGCCAGGGGGCTAGATACGACACTGAAGCTTTCTTT	CASRQGARYDTEAFF
TRBV25-1	.	TRBJ2-6	.	TGTGCCAGCAGTTTTCACTCTGGGGCCAACGTCCTGACTTTC	CASSFHSGANVLTF
TRBV20-1	.	TRBJ2-5	.	TGCAGTGCTAGAGTAGGGGGGGCCCAGTACTTC	CSARVGGAQYF
TRBV5-4	TRBD1	TRBJ1-1	.	TGTGCCAGCAGCTTGGATCCGGGACAGGTATATGGGGCTTTCTTT	CASSLDPGQVYGAFF
TRBV5-8	.	TRBJ1-1	once	TGTGCCAGCAGCTTCCGAACGAGGGCTCGGAACACTGAAGCTTTCTTT	CASSFRTRARNTEAFF
TRBV28	.	TRBJ1-1	.	TGTGCCAGCAGTTTCGGACTCACGATGACGAACACTGAAGCTTTCTTT	CASSFGLTMTNTEAFF
TRBV3-1/TRBV3-2	.	TRBJ1-2	.	TGTGCCAGCAGCCAAGGAGCGGGTAGCTATGGCTACACCTTC	CASSQGAGSYGYTF
TRBV28	.	TRBJ2-7	.	TGTGCCAGCCTAAGAGCCGGGAGCTACGAGCAGTACTTC	CASLRAGSYEQYF
TRBV27	.	TRBJ1-6	.	TGTGCCAGCAGTTTAACTCCAGAGGGAGTCGGTTCACCCCTCCACTTT	CASSLTPEGVGSPLHF
TRBV7-6	.	TRBJ2-7	.	TGTGCCAGCAGCTTACGATTCGGGGGGCTGGGGGAGCAGTACTTC	CASSLRFGGLGEQYF
TRBV18	.	TRBJ2-7	.	TGTGCCAGCTCGCCTCAGGGGGCGGGGGTGACCTACGAGCAGTACTTC	CASSPQGAGVTYEQYF
TRBV27	.	TRBJ2-7	.	TGTGCCAGCAGTTTACTGACTAGTAACGAGCAGTACTTC	CASSLLTSNEQYF
TRBV7-2	.	TRBJ2-7	once	TGTGCCAGCCGGCAAGCGGGCTCCACCTACGAGCAGTACTTC	CASRQAGSTYEQYF
TRBV5-1	TRBD2	TRBJ2-5	.	TGCGCCAGCAGCTCGAGCGGGGGGGAGGAGACCCAGTACTTC	CASSSSGGEETQYF
TRBV3-1/TRBV3-2	.	TRBJ2-7	.	TGTGCCAGCAGCCCGCGCTCCAGTATCAGGGGCCCCCGACCCTTCTCCTACGAGCAGTACTTC	CASSPRSSIRGPRPFSYEQYF
TRBV6-5	.	TRBJ2-1	once	TGTGCCAGCAGACAGGTCTCCTACAATGAGCAGTTCTTC	CASRQVSYNEQFF
TRBV7-2	TRBD1	TRBJ1-1	few	TGTGCCAGCAGCTTAGGGGACAGGGAGGGAACTGAAGCTTTCTTT	CASSLGDREGTEAFF
TRBV6-5	.	TRBJ2-1	.	TGTGCCAGCAGTTACCTTTCTAGCGACAATGAGCAGTTCTTC	CASSYLSSDNEQFF
TRBV7-9	TRBD2	TRBJ2-1	.	TGTGCCAGCAGCTTTTTAGCGGGAGGGGATGAGCAGTTCTTC	CASSFLAGGDEQFF
TRBV4-3	TRBD1	TRBJ1-3	.	TGCGCCAGCAGCCCCGGAACAGGGGAAGAAAACACCATATATTTT	CASSPGTGEENTIYF
TRBV19	TRBD1	TRBJ1-5	.	TGTGCCAGTAGTACCCATCTGACAGGGGTGAGCAATCAGCCCCAGCATTTT	CASSTHLTGVSNQPQHF
TRBV19	TRBD1	TRBJ2-7	.	TGTGCCAGCCGTATATTCGGGGACAGCAACTACGAGCAGTACTTC	CASRIFGDSNYEQYF
TRBV7-2	TRBD2	TRBJ2-1	once	TGTGCCAGCAGCTTAGCGGGACTAGCGGGGGTTGGGCAGTTCTTC	CASSLAGLAGVGQFF
TRBV19	.	TRBJ1-5	.	TGTGCCAGTAGTATAGATTTATGGGGGGGCGTTACGCAGCCCCAGCATTTT	CASSIDLWGGVTQPQHF
TRBV4-3	TRBD1	TRBJ2-7	.	TGCGCCAGCAGCCCAACGCCGGGACAGGGGACCTACGAGCAGTACTTC	CASSPTPGQGTYEQYF
TRBV7-9	.	TRBJ2-7	.	TGTGCCAGCAGCTCCAGTCGGGGGAATCAGTACTTC	CASSSSRGNQYF
TRBV18	TRBD1	TRBJ2-5	.	TGTGCCAGCTCCCCGAGGGGGCTCCCCGCGGAGACCCAGTACTTC	CASSPRGLPAETQYF
TRBV5-1	TRBD2	TRBJ2-1	once	TGCGCCAGCAGCTTGGGGCCGCGGGGGGACGATGAGCAGTTCTTC	CASSLGPRGDDEQFF
TRBV4-1	TRBD1	TRBJ2-3	.	TGCGCCAGCAGCCAAGCGGACAGGGTAGAAGATACGCAGTATTTT	CASSQADRVEDTQYF
TRBV28	.	TRBJ2-6	.	TGTGCCAGCAGACCCGGCACAGGTGGGGCCAACGTCCTGACTTTC	CASRPGTGGANVLTF
TRBV30	.	TRBJ2-7	.	TGTGCCTACACTATCTCGGTCGAGCAGTACTTC	CAYTISVEQYF
TRBV19	.	TRBJ1-4	.	TGTGCCAGTAGTATGAACGGGCGGGGTGAAAAACTGTTTTTT	CASSMNGRGEKLFF
TRBV7-7	TRBD1	TRBJ1-5	.	TGTGCTAGCAGCCAGGACAGGAATCAGCCCCAGCATTTT	CASSQDRNQPQHF
TRBV3-1/TRBV3-2	.	TRBJ2-7	.	TGTGCCAGCAGCCAGACGGACAGTTCCTACGAGCAGTACTTC	CASSQTDSSYEQYF
TRBV30	TRBD2	TRBJ2-5	.	TGTGCCTGGAGTGTCGGTTGGGGGGGTGGAGAGACCCAGTACTTC	CAWSVGWGGGETQYF
TRBV3-1/TRBV3-2	.	TRBJ2-1	.	TGTGCCAGCAGCCAAGAGCGGGGAGACAATGAGCAGTTCTTC	CASSQERGDNEQFF
TRBV3-1/TRBV3-2	.	TRBJ1-1	.	TGTGCCAGCAGCCAAGATATCGCTGAAGCTTTCTTT	CASSQDIAEAFF
TRBV19	.	TRBJ2-7	.	TGTGCCAGTAGTATTGCCCGGGACACTTCCTACGAGCAGTACTTC	CASSIARDTSYEQYF
TRBV30	TRBD2	TRBJ2-2	.	TGTGCCTGGAGTTACCCAGCGGGGAGGCCCGGGGAGCTGTTTTTT	CAWSYPAGRPGELFF
TRBV7-2	TRBD2	TRBJ2-4	.	TGTGCCAGCAGTTATCGTACGGGAGGAGGAAACATTCAGTACTTC	CASSYRTGGGNIQYF
TRBV5-1	TRBD1	TRBJ1-2	.	TGCGCCAGCAGCCGAGGGACAGGGGGCGTGGGCTACACCTTC	CASSRGTGGVGYTF
TRBV10-2	TRBD1	TRBJ2-5	once	TGCGCCGCTTTAGAAGGACAGGGCAAAGAGACCCAGTACTTC	CAALEGQGKETQYF
TRBV11-2	TRBD1	TRBJ2-7	.	TGTGCCAGCAGCCTGGACAGGGACTACGAGCAGTACTTC	CASSLDRDYEQYF
TRBV20-1	.	TRBJ1-1	.	TGCAGTGCTAGTCTGGGGGGGAGGGTTTTGAACACTGAAGCTTTCTTT	CSASLGGRVLNTEAFF
TRBV7-6	.	TRBJ1-2	.	TGTGCCAGCAGCTTAGGATCGGCAGGCCGAACTCGCGACGACTATGGCTACACCTTC	CASSLGSAGRTRDDYGYTF
TRBV4-1	TRBD1	TRBJ1-5	.	TGCGCCAGCAGCCAAGGCTCGGGACAGGGTTTCCAGCCCCAGCATTTT	CASSQGSGQGFQPQHF
TRBV6-5	.	TRBJ2-1	.	TGTGCCAGCACCCGTTTTAATGAGCAGTTCTTC	CASTRFNEQFF
TRBV5-4	.	TRBJ1-2	.	TGTGCCAGCAGCTTGACAGGCCGGATCTATGGCTACACCTTC	CASSLTGRIYGYTF
TRBV6-5	.	TRBJ1-3	.	TGTGCCAGCAGTTACCAGGGTGCCTCTGGAAACACCATATATTTT	CASSYQGASGNTIYF
TRBV4-3	.	TRBJ2-1	.	TGCGCCAGCAGCCAAGAGATGAATAAGCGAATTGCCAATGAGCAGTTCTTC	CASSQEMNKRIANEQFF
TRBV27	.	TRBJ1-5	.	TGTGCCAGCAGTTTAGCGGGGAGCAATCAGCCCCAGCATTTT	CASSLAGSNQPQHF
TRBV19	.	TRBJ1-5	.	TGTGCCAGTACCCCCGAGGCAGGGTGGAAGCCCCAGCATTTT	CASTPEAGWKPQHF
TRBV4-3	.	TRBJ2-2	once	TGCGCCAGCAGCCAGGCCGGGGGGCATTGGGACGGGGAGCTGTTTTTT	CASSQAGGHWDGELFF